One sample yielded the 14 T cell receptor beta chains listed below, sequenced in a study of CD8+CD57+ T cells in acquired aplastic anemia. Using genomic DNA as the template, TCR beta VDJ and CDR3 profiling was carried out. TCRdb reanalysed the reads using MiXCR and keeps one entry per CDR3 protein. The table lists under 200,000 distinct CDR3 sequences, about 60% of them singletons, with around 45% in the top ten. The sequenced sample was sorted CD4+, CD8+, or CD8+CD57+ T cells (not recorded which) from PBMCs. The source is a human donor in good health.

This clonotype was found a few times. An end of the junction does not agree with germline; a read error may underlie this. The chain employs TRBV24-1 and TRBJ1-2, with D possibly matching TRBD1 (5 bases). The CDR3 has 13 amino acids. Germline V gene data show CDR1 as KGHDR and CDR2 as SFDVKD. CDR3 residues: CATSADNWDGYTF. The CDR3 DNA sequence: TGTGCCACTAGTGCGGACAACTGGGATGGCTACACCTTC.

The J gene is TRBJ2-1, the V gene TRBV20-1; 10 positions agree with TRBD2. With V trimmed by 0 bases and J by 10 bases, 21 bases remained unmatched. The CDR3 contains 19 residues. The germline V gene has CDR1 DFQATT and CDR2 SNEGSKA (reference sequence). CDR3 coding DNA: TGCAGTGCTAGAGATCAAGCGGGAGGGGGGGTTAGGGTGGAGCGCGAGCAGTTCTTC. It is translated as CSARDQAGGGVRVEREQFF.

With respect to this clonotype: Just one base apart from a much larger clone, this may be a read error. V usage is TRBV27 and J usage is TRBJ2-1; 9 positions match TRBD2. This CDR3 is built from 17 residues. Per germline, CDR1 MNHEY and CDR2 SMNVEV (reference sequence). The DNA of the CDR3 is TGTGCCAGCAGTTCCATGGATGATAGCGGGAGTATTGATGAGCAGCTCTTC. Translating gives CASSSMDDSGSIDEQLF.

This clonotype was counted a few times. V is TRBV20-1 and J is TRBJ1-6; D remains ambiguous. The germline V gene has CDR1 DFQATT and CDR2 SNEGSKA (reference sequence). This CDR3 has 13 amino acids. V was trimmed by 4 bases and J by 9 bases, leaving 13 bases between them. The CDR3 DNA sequence: TGCAGTGCTATTGGGGTCCCTGGTTCACCCCTCCACTTT. Its translation is CSAIGVPGSPLHF.

This clonotype was seen at least ten times. The chain employs TRBV29-1 and TRBJ1-2; D unresolved. This CDR3 spans 10 amino acids. The germline V gene encodes CDR1 SQVTM and CDR2 ANQGSEA. The V gene lost 5 bases and the J gene lost 3 bases, with 4 bases spanning the gap. This chain's CDR3 is CSVRDYGYTF. The CDR3 DNA sequence: TGCAGCGTTCGGGACTATGGCTACACCTTC.

CDR3 in amino acids: CAISESRGPDTQYF. The CDR3 coding sequence is TGTGCCATCAGTGAGTCGAGGGGGCCAGATACGCAGTATTTT. V usage is TRBV10-3 and J usage is TRBJ2-3, with 7 positions matching TRBD1. Germline loops: CDR1 ENHRY, CDR2 SYGVKD. Trimming cost V 0 bases and J 4 bases; bases outside gene matches: 1. CDR3 size: 14 residues.

The J gene is TRBJ2-1, the V gene TRBV9; no clear D. The CDR3 length is 13 residues. Trimming stripped 4 bases from V and 7 bases from J, with 12 bases between. From germline, CDR1 is SGDLS and CDR2 YYNGEE. CDR3 coding DNA: TGTGCCAGCAGCTTAGGCAACTGGAATGAGCAGTTCTTC. Translating gives CASSLGNWNEQFF. The full variable domain, its missing parts supplied by reference TRBV9 and TRBJ2-1, is DSGVTQTPKHLITATGQRVTLRCSPRSGDLSVYWYQQSLDQGLQFLIQYYNGEERAKGNILERFSAQQFPDLHSELNLSSLELGDSALYFCASSLGNWNEQFFGPGTRLTVL.

The count of this clonotype is one. V gene TRBV5-1 combines with J gene TRBJ2-7; 8 bases line up with TRBD2. CDR1 SGHRS and CDR2 YFSETQ come from the germline V gene. Trimming at V came to 1 base and at J to 0 bases, leaving 3 bases not matched to a gene. This CDR3 has 15 amino acids. The CDR3 DNA follows: TGCGCCAGCAGCTTGACCGGGACTAGCTCCTACGAGCAGTACTTC. Amino acid sequence: CASSLTGTSSYEQYF.

As to this clonotype: Compared with germline, one end of the junction differs, possibly owing to a read error. V is TRBV7-9 and J is TRBJ1-1; 9 bases map to TRBD1. This CDR3 is 15 amino acids long. CDR1 is SEHNR and CDR2 is FQNEAQ in the germline V gene (reference sequence). The DNA for the CDR3 is TGCGCCAGAAGCGCTGGACAGGGGTTGAACACTGAAGCTTTCTTT. This encodes CARSAGQGLNTEAFF.

The chain couples TRBV19 to TRBJ1-5, with 8 nucleotides matching TRBD1. The V gene's germline CDR1 is LNHDA and CDR2 SQIVND (reference sequence). Trimming removed 10 bases from V and 6 bases from J; junction bases left unmatched: 8. CDR3 size: 13 residues. CDR3 amino acids: CATSDREVQPQHF. CDR3 sequence (DNA): TGTGCCACCTCGGACAGGGAGGTTCAGCCCCAGCATTTT.

Many counts were recorded for this clonotype. V and J are TRBV7-3 and TRBJ2-1; D remains ambiguous. V lost 5 bases and J lost 7, with 15 bases in between. Germline assignment: CDR1 SGHTA and CDR2 FQGTGA. This CDR3 is built from 14 residues. This chain's CDR3 is CASSPHDRLNEQFF. DNA of the CDR3: TGTGCCAGCAGCCCCCACGACCGGCTTAATGAGCAGTTCTTC.

J is TRBJ1-6 and V is TRBV9; TRBD1 matches 7 bases. The CDR3 has 16 residues. With 5 bases clipped from V and 0 bases from J, the junction kept 5 bases outside the gene matches. Germline V gene data show CDR1 as SGDLS and CDR2 as YYNGEE. CDR3 DNA: TGTGCCAGCAGAGGGGACAGTAGCTCCTATAATTCACCCCTCCACTTT. This translates into CASRGDSSSYNSPLHF.

This chain uses TRBV19 with TRBJ2-1; 8 nucleotides line up with TRBD2. The CDR3 has 15 amino acids. Germline V CDR1 and CDR2: LNHDA, SQIVND (reference sequence). V shed 6 bases, J shed 6 bases, and the junction held 10 bases outside the gene matches. The CDR3 region is CASSYSGGYGNEQFF. CDR3 DNA: TGTGCCAGTAGCTATTCGGGAGGGTATGGCAATGAGCAGTTCTTC.

This CDR3 is CASSLSEREGTGELFF. CDR3 bases: TGTGCCAGCAGCCTATCCGAGCGGGAGGGCACCGGGGAGCTGTTTTTT. V and J are TRBV14 and TRBJ2-2; 10 bases map to TRBD2. Per the germline V gene, CDR1 is SGHDN and CDR2 is FVKESK. V shed 4 bases, J shed 4 bases, and the junction held 6 bases outside the gene matches. The CDR3 extends over 16 amino acids. The full variable domain, in which reference TRBV14 and TRBJ2-2 provide the parts outside the CDR3, is EAGVTQFPSHSVIEKGQTVTLRCDPISGHDNLYWYRRVMGKEIKFLLHFVKESKQDESGMPNNRFLAERTGGTYSTLKVQPAELEDSGVYFCASSLSEREGTGELFFGEGSRLTVL.